The next 19 T cell receptor beta chains were all read from a single sample in a study of cytomegalovirus exposure and HLA in healthy donors. Amplification used 60 Vbeta primers and 13 Jbeta primers. Measured with immunoSEQ multiplex PCR; TCRdb has only the in-frame clones, and not every one. This sample has about 110,000 clones, with more than 65% found just once. Sequencing used PBMCs. These receptors came from a man aged 30 to 39 in good health and CMV-seropositive.

This chain joins TRBV5-1 and TRBJ2-3; tentatively, D is TRBD2 (7 bases). Germline V lookup: CDR1 SGHRS, CDR2 YFSETQ. The CDR3 is 14 residues long. V lost 0 bases and J lost 4, with 9 bases in between. In DNA form, the CDR3 reads TGCGCCAGCAGCTTGGGAGGGGGGGCAGATACGCAGTATTTT. Amino acids: CASSLGGGADTQYF.

The rearrangement joins TRBV7-9 to TRBJ1-1, with D tentatively TRBD1 (6 bases). V lost 4 bases to trimming and J lost 7 bases, with 13 bases between them. The V gene's germline CDR1 is SEHNR and CDR2 FQNEAQ (reference sequence). The length of the CDR3 is 13 residues. CDR3 sequence: CASSSRGFDEAFF. The CDR3 DNA sequence: TGTGCCAGCAGCTCCAGGGGCTTCGATGAAGCTTTCTTT.

The chain combines TRBV19 with TRBJ2-5, with 8 bases identical to TRBD2. Trimming removed 6 bases from V and 6 bases from J; junction bases left unmatched: 12. From germline, CDR1 is LNHDA and CDR2 SQIVND (reference sequence). CDR3 length: 15 residues. Here the CDR3 DNA reads TGTGCCAGTAGCCCCGGACTAGCCGTTGTGAAGACCCAGTACTTC. Encoded protein: CASSPGLAVVKTQYF.

Concerning this clone: Other DNA sequences within the sample encode an identical CDR3. For the CDR3, the DNA is TGCGCCAGCGCCAGAGAACCGGACAGGGGAGATACCGGGGAGCTGTTTTTT. Translation: CASAREPDRGDTGELFF. V gene TRBV4-1 combines with J gene TRBJ2-2, with 9 positions matching TRBD1. The V gene end was trimmed by 8 bases and the J gene end by 5 bases; junction bases not matched to a gene: 15. Germline CDR1 reads MGHRA; CDR2 reads YSYEKL. The CDR3 is 17 residues long.

This chain joins TRBV10-2 and TRBJ2-7; TRBD2 agrees at 10 bases. The CDR3 contains 13 residues. The germline V gene encodes CDR1 WSHSY and CDR2 SAAADI. Trimming cost V 10 bases and J 1 base; bases outside gene matches: 4. The CDR3 sequence: CATTTSGSYEQYF. CDR3 bases: TGCGCCACCACGACTAGCGGGTCCTACGAGCAGTACTTC.

The rearrangement joins TRBV6-6 to TRBJ1-2; D ambiguous. CDR3 size: 13 residues. V lost 7 bases, J lost 4 bases, and 13 bases lay in between. Germline CDR1 and CDR2: MNHNY and SVGAGI (reference sequence). In DNA, the CDR3 is TGTGCCAGCACCCAAGAGGTTTCCTATGGCTACACCTTC. Its protein product is CASTQEVSYGYTF.

This clone was recorded only once. This sequence joins TRBV5-6 and TRBJ2-7, with D unresolved. Looked up from germline, CDR1 is SGHDT and CDR2 is YYEEEE. The CDR3 is made up of 14 amino acids. Trimming pared 4 bases from V and 5 bases from J, leaving 16 bases between. In DNA, the CDR3 is TGTGCCAGCAGCCAACTTTGGGCACGACACGAGCAGTACTTC. Amino acids: CASSQLWARHEQYF. The full variable domain, in which reference TRBV5-6 and TRBJ2-7 provide the parts outside the CDR3, is DAGVTQSPTHLIKTRGQQVTLRCSPKSGHDTVSWYQQALGQGPQFIFQYYEEEERQRGNFPDRFSGHQFPNYSSELNVNALLLGDSALYLCASSQLWARHEQYFGPGTRLTVT.

V is TRBV4-2 and J is TRBJ2-5; 9 bases line up with TRBD2. Germline V gene lookup returns CDR1 LGHNA and CDR2 YNFKEQ. The CDR3 is 17 amino acids. Trimming cost V 0 bases and J 0 bases; bases outside gene matches: 5. The CDR3 bases are TGTGCCAGCAGCCAAGATGGCGGGGGGGGCGACCAAGAGACCCAGTACTTC. It translates to CASSQDGGGGDQETQYF.

J is TRBJ2-3 and V is TRBV11-3; D might be TRBD2 (6 bases). V lost 0 bases to trimming and J lost 4 bases, with 11 bases between them. Germline V CDR1 and CDR2: SGHNT, YENEEA. This CDR3 is 15 amino acids long. CDR3: CASSLDGGVADTQYF. CDR3 sequence (DNA): TGTGCCAGCAGCTTAGATGGCGGGGTGGCAGATACGCAGTATTTT.

This chain links TRBV4-1 with TRBJ1-6; 7 positions agree with TRBD1. Germline V CDR1 and CDR2: MGHRA, YSYEKL. The CDR3 has 18 residues. V lost 2 bases, J lost 1 base, and 8 bases stayed unmatched. CDR3 in DNA: TGCGCCAGCAGCCAATTGTGGACAGGATTATCCTATAATTCACCCCTCCACTTT. This codes for CASSQLWTGLSYNSPLHF.

This clone is a singleton in its sample. The chain has TRBV11-3 and TRBJ2-7; 7 positions match TRBD1. This CDR3 is built from 15 residues. V shed 5 bases and J 4 bases; nucleotides not matched to a gene: 11. The germline gives CDR1 SGHNT, CDR2 YENEEA. The CDR3 is CASSTPDRRPYEQYF. In nucleotides, the CDR3 is TGTGCCAGCAGCACCCCGGACAGGAGACCATACGAGCAGTACTTC.

The chain has TRBV9 and TRBJ2-1; maybe TRBD1 (6 bases). Trimming took off 4 bases at V and 4 bases at J, with 12 bases between the two ends. The germline V gene encodes CDR1 SGDLS and CDR2 YYNGEE. The CDR3 consists of 14 residues. The CDR3 DNA reads TGTGCCAGCAGCCCAACAGGGATATACAATGAGCAGTTCTTC. Its translation is CASSPTGIYNEQFF.

The rearrangement joins TRBV25-1 to TRBJ1-2; D remains ambiguous. Germline-derived CDR1 and CDR2 are MGHDK and SYGVNS. V gave up 1 base and J gave up 1 base, with 19 bases separating them. The CDR3 has 18 amino acids. The CDR3 bases are TGTGCCAGCAGTGAATCGGGGTTAAGGTGGCGAGGTAACTATGGCTACACCTTC. This translates into CASSESGLRWRGNYGYTF.

In its sample, this clone was seen once. V gene TRBV7-6 combines with J gene TRBJ2-2; 8 nucleotides match TRBD2. V lost 6 bases and J lost 8; bases outside the gene matches: 11. This CDR3 has 15 amino acids. CDR1 and CDR2 (germline): SGHVS, FNYEAQ. The DNA of the CDR3 is TGTGCCAGCAGTTTTACCGGGGGGGCCTTGGGGGAGCTGTTTTTT. It is translated as CASSFTGGALGELFF.

This sequence joins TRBV6-1 and TRBJ2-3, with 8 bases identical to TRBD1. J was trimmed by 1 base and V by 6 bases; bases with no gene match: 6. CDR1 MNHNS and CDR2 SASEGT come from the germline V gene. There are 15 residues in the CDR3. CDR3 loop: CASSPDRERTDTQYF. CDR3 DNA sequence: TGTGCCAGCAGCCCGGACAGGGAACGCACAGATACGCAGTATTTT.

This clone occurred once. The chain joins TRBV6-6 to TRBJ2-7; D is unresolved. V was clipped by 0 bases and J by 2 bases, with 5 bases between them. The germline CDR1 and CDR2 sequences are MNHNY and SVGAGI (reference sequence). The CDR3 spans 13 residues. As DNA, the CDR3 is TGTGCCAGCAGTTACTCATCAGCCTACGAGCAGTACTTC. Encoded protein: CASSYSSAYEQYF.

The rearrangement joins TRBV2 to TRBJ1-1, with 7 nucleotides matching TRBD1. There are 12 residues in the CDR3. Losses at the gene ends were 10 bases for V and 1 base for J; bases not matched to a gene: 3. Germline V gene lookup returns CDR1 SNHLY and CDR2 FYNNEI. In DNA form, the CDR3 reads TGTGCCATAAACAGGGGGAACACTGAAGCTTTCTTT. Translating gives CAINRGNTEAFF.

The chain couples TRBV7-2 to TRBJ2-6; D not certain. CDR1 is SGHTA and CDR2 is FQGNSA in the germline V gene. V lost 5 bases, J lost 0 bases, and 8 bases lay in between. CDR3 length: 15 residues. The CDR3 spells CASSQGDSGANVLTF. DNA of the CDR3: TGTGCCAGCAGCCAAGGAGACTCTGGGGCCAACGTCCTGACTTTC.

The chain has TRBV7-9 and TRBJ2-1, with D perhaps matching TRBD1 (6 bases). From germline, CDR1 is SEHNR and CDR2 FQNEAQ (reference sequence). This CDR3 has 13 residues. Deletions cut 2 bases from V and 4 bases from J, with 6 bases between. The DNA of the CDR3 is TGTGCCAGCAGCTTACAGGGGTACAATGAGCAGTTCTTC. The encoded protein is CASSLQGYNEQFF.